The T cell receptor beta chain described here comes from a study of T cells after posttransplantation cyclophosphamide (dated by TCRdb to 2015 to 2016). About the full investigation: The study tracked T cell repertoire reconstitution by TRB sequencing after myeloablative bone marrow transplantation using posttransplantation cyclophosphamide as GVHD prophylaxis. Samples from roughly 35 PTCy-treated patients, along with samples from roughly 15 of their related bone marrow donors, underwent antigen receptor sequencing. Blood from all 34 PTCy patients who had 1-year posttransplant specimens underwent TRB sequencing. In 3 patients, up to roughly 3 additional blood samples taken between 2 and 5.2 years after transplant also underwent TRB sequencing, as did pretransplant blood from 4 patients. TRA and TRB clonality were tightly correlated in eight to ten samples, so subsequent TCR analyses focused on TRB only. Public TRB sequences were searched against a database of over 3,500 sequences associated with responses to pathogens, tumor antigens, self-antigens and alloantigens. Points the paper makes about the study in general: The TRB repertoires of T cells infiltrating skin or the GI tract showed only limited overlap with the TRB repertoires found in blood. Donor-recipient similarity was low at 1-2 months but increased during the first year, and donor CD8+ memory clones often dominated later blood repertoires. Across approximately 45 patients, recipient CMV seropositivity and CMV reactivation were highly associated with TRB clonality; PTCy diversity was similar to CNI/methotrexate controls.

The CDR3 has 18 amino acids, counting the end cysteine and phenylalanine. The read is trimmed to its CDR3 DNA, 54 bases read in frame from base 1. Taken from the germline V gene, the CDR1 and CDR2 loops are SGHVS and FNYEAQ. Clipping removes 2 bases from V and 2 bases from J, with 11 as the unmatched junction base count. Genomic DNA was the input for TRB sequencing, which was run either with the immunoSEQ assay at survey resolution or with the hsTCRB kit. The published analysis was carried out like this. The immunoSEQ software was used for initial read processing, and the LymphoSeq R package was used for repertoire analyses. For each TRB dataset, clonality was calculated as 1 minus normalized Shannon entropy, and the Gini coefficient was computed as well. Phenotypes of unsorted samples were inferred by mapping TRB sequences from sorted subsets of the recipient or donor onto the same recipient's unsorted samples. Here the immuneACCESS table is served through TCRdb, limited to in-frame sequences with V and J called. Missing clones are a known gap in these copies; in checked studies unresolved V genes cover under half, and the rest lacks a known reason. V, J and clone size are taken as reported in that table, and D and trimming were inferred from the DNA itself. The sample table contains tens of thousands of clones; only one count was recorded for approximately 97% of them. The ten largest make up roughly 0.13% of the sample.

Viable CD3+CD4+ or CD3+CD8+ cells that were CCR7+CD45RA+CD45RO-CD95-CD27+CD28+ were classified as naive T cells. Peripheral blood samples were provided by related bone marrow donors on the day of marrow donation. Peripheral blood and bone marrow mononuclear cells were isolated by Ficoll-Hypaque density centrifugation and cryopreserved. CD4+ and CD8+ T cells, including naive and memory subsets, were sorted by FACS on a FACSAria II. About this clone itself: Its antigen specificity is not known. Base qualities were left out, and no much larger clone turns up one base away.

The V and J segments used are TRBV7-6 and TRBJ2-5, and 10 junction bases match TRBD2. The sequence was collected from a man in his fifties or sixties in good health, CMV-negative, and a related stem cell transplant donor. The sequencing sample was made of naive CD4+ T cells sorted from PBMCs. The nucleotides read TGTGCCAGCAGCTTAATCGGGGGAACTAGCGGGGTACAAGAGACCCAGTACTTC. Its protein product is CASSLIGGTSGVQETQYF.